This section outlines one T cell receptor beta chain sequence together with its context. This record belongs to a study of CD8 T cells in Susac syndrome. The RNA, about 0.45 to 1 ug, was put through reverse transcription using random hexamers. Amplification of TCR beta CDR3 by immunoSEQ multiplex PCR spanned 54 Vbeta and 13 Jbeta. From the immunoSEQ multiplex PCR reads, TCRdb called clonotypes with MiXCR, one entry per CDR3 protein. The sample has approximately 280,000 distinct CDR3 sequences, 70% to 90% seen once; the top ten hold over 0.09%. It was negative isolation that provided the CD8+ and CD4+ T cells, whereas TEMRA cells were enriched by FACS. From germline, CDR1 is SGHDT and CDR2 YYEEEE. The CDR3 sequence is 18 residues long. V lost 0 bases, J lost 2 bases, and 6 bases stayed unmatched.

The TCR was taken from a human donor with multiple sclerosis. The rearrangement uses TRBV5-6 and TRBJ2-1; TRBD2 aligns across 12 bases. Sequenced input: CD8+ T cells from PBMCs. CDR3 residues: CASSLGLAGEAPYNEQFF. The CDR3 DNA is TGTGCCAGCAGCTTGGGACTAGCGGGAGAGGCCCCCTACAATGAGCAGTTCTTC. The full variable domain, its missing parts supplied by reference TRBV5-6 and TRBJ2-1, is DAGVTQSPTHLIKTRGQQVTLRCSPKSGHDTVSWYQQALGQGPQFIFQYYEEEERQRGNFPDRFSGHQFPNYSSELNVNALLLGDSALYLCASSLGLAGEAPYNEQFFGPGTRLTVL.